Sequencing of this T cell receptor beta chain was carried out in a study of PD-L1 blockade in urothelial cancer. Study-level background: Males with bladder-origin urothelial cancer constituted about nine tenths of the roughly 29 patients. Median blood clonality was about 0.081, with more than 75,000 unique TCRs.

Time point here: peripheral blood 6 weeks after treatment start. Per-patient samples, pretreatment and on-treatment, numbered 1 to 8. The repertoire was sequenced with immunoSEQ multiplex PCR; TCRdb's copy has only in-frame clones and lacks some. This table has over 100,000 clones, around 93% appearing once. This CDR3 region has 14 residues. The germline gives CDR1 SGHVS, CDR2 FNYEAQ. J gave up 7 bases and V 0 bases, and 3 bases lay outside the gene matches. The J gene is TRBJ2-1, the V gene TRBV7-6; 7 bases are a match to TRBD2. The sample consisted of PBMCs, taken around atezolizumab (anti-PD-L1) treatment. The TCR originated in a man aged 60 to 69 with urothelial cancer. The CDR3 nucleotides are TGTGCCAGCAGCTTAGCGGGAGGGCCTAATGAGCAGTTCTTC. This encodes CASSLAGGPNEQFF.